This T cell receptor (beta chain) was observed in a study of blood T cell repertoires in COVID-19. Overall study: The United States, Italy and Spain were the sources of the acute and convalescent COVID-19 samples.

The data were produced by immunoSEQ multiplex PCR, yet TCRdb's version contains in-frame clones alone and is incomplete. The table includes under 250,000 clones, roughly 90% detected once. The germline V gene encodes CDR1 SGHRS and CDR2 YFSETQ. V lost 1 base and J 0 bases, leaving 10 bases between the germline ends. There are 16 residues in the CDR3. The clonotype comes from a woman in her twenties or thirties with acute COVID-19. The rearrangement links TRBV5-1 to TRBJ2-2; no clear D. Material: PBMCs or T cells enriched from blood (not recorded which). Here the CDR3 reads CASSLQASPNTGELFF. In nucleotides, the CDR3 is TGCGCCAGCAGCTTGCAAGCAAGCCCGAACACCGGGGAGCTGTTTTTT.